This paragraph covers one TCR beta chain sequence. Starting material for each TCR library was around 3.5 ug of total RNA. With the 5' RACE reads reprocessed, TCRdb shows one record per CDR3 protein and no DNA. This sample's clone table lists a few hundred thousand distinct CDR3 sequences. The data were obtained in a study of monozygotic twins with inflammatory bowel disease. The sample was blood. The sequence came from a human donor with ulcerative colitis or Crohn's disease, or a healthy co-twin of an affected twin (not recorded which).

CDR3 residues: CSVGQGVGYTF. V and J are TRBV20-1 and TRBJ1-2; TCRdb designates TRBD1, a call that cannot be tested without DNA. The CDR3 spans 11 residues. Germline V CDR1 and CDR2: DFQATT, SNEGSKA (reference sequence).